The 18 T cell receptor beta chains below were found in one sample sequenced in a study of T cell repertoires in cytomegalovirus infection. TCRdb reanalysed the reads using MiXCR and keeps one entry per CDR3 protein. The data contain 160,000 or so distinct CDR3 sequences, about a quarter of them singletons. The sequenced material came from PBMCs. These receptors originate from a human donor in good health (CMV status not recorded). Some clones in this sample may be carry-over from other donors' samples.

The chain recombines TRBV11-2 with TRBJ2-1; 13 nucleotides match TRBD2. The CDR3 runs to 20 residues. Germline V gene lookup returns CDR1 SGHAT and CDR2 FQNNGV. Germline trimming cut 5 bases from V and 0 bases from J; bases unmatched to any gene: 13. For the CDR3, the DNA is TGTGCCAGCAGCGCAACTTTGGGACTAGCGGGACCGAGCTCCTACAATGAGCAGTTCTTC. Residues: CASSATLGLAGPSSYNEQFF.

The CDR3 reads CASSPRLGRETQYF. CDR3 nucleotide sequence: TGTGCCAGCAGCCCACGTCTAGGGAGAGAGACCCAGTACTTC. The chain carries TRBV6-1 and TRBJ2-5; possibly TRBD2 for D (5 bases). V was pared by 6 bases and J by 4 bases, with 15 bases between. This CDR3 region has 14 residues. Germline values: CDR1 MNHNS, CDR2 SASEGT.

The chain uses TRBV12-3 or TRBV12-4 and TRBJ2-7, with a tentative D call TRBD2 (6 bases). The CDR3 length is 14 residues. V lost 4 bases and J 7 bases, leaving 17 bases between the germline ends. This CDR3 reads CASSSGVLAREQYF. The DNA of the CDR3 is TGTGCCAGCAGTTCGGGGGTACTAGCAAGGGAGCAGTACTTC.

V is TRBV4-1 and J is TRBJ1-2; D is ambiguous. The ends were cut back, 0 bases at V and 4 bases at J, with 12 bases in the middle. CDR3 size: 15 residues. From germline, CDR1 is MGHRA and CDR2 YSYEKL. CDR3 DNA: TGCGCCAGCAGCCAAGAAGGTGACGGATTCTATGGCTACACCTTC. Translated: CASSQEGDGFYGYTF.

This clonotype was detected many times. This chain uses TRBV15 with TRBJ2-2, with unresolved D. The CDR3 contains 14 residues. The germline V and J ends were trimmed by 3 bases and 6 bases, with 11 bases remaining between them. CDR1 is LNHNV and CDR2 is YYDKDF in the germline V gene (reference sequence). The CDR3 region is CATSRAGSAGELFF. DNA of the CDR3: TGTGCCACCAGCAGGGCCGGGTCTGCCGGGGAGCTGTTTTTT. Looking up the rest from reference TRBV15 and TRBJ2-2 gives the full variable domain: DAMVIQNPRYQVTQFGKPVTLSCSQTLNHNVMYWYQQKSSQAPKLLFHYYDKDFNNEADTPDNFQSRRPNTSFCFLDIRSPGLGDTAMYLCATSRAGSAGELFFGEGSRLTVL.

This clonotype was counted once. The CDR3 sequence is CASATRRAANQPQHF. CDR3 nucleotides: TGTGCCAGCGCGACGCGGAGGGCAGCGAATCAGCCCCAGCATTTT. J is TRBJ1-5 and V is TRBV9; D is ambiguous. The V gene lost 7 bases and the J gene lost 4 bases, with 18 bases spanning the gap. The CDR3 is 15 amino acids. Germline-derived CDR1 and CDR2 are SGDLS and YYNGEE.

This clonotype was seen repeatedly, ten times or more. This chain uses TRBV7-9 with TRBJ1-2; TRBD1 might be the D (6 bases). Germline CDR1 reads SEHNR; CDR2 reads FQNEAQ (reference sequence). Trimming removed 5 bases at V and 2 bases at J, with 9 bases between. The CDR3 totals 13 residues. CDR3 sequence: CASSVGQNYGYTF. As DNA, the CDR3 is TGTGCCAGCAGCGTAGGACAGAACTATGGCTACACCTTC. Looking up the rest from reference TRBV7-9 and TRBJ1-2 gives the full variable domain: DTGVSQNPRHKITKRGQNVTFRCDPISEHNRLYWYRQTLGQGPEFLTYFQNEAQLEKSRLLSDRFSAERPKGSFSTLEIQRTEQGDSAMYLCASSVGQNYGYTFGSGTRLTVV.

Ten or more counts support this clonotype. The V gene is TRBV7-2, the J gene TRBJ1-1, with D possibly matching TRBD1 (5 bases). Germline CDR1 reads SGHTA; CDR2 reads FQGNSA. This CDR3 spans 14 amino acids. V lost 6 bases and J lost 1, with 12 bases in between. The CDR3 sequence is CASRRGTGNTEAFF. CDR3 DNA sequence: TGTGCCAGCAGACGGGGGACGGGGAACACTGAAGCTTTCTTT.

This clonotype occurred a few times. The chain combines TRBV20-1 with TRBJ2-3; 9 nucleotides match TRBD2. Germline CDR1 is DFQATT and CDR2 is SNEGSKA (reference sequence). V was clipped by 5 bases and J by 4 bases; unmatched bases: 7. The CDR3 has 14 amino acids. This chain's CDR3 is CSAPGAGGPDTQYF. DNA for the CDR3: TGCAGTGCTCCCGGGGCGGGAGGGCCAGATACGCAGTATTTT.

There are a few counts of this clonotype. V is TRBV12-3 or TRBV12-4 and J is TRBJ1-5, with 9 bases matching TRBD1. The J segment lost 1 base and the V segment lost 5 bases, leaving 6 bases of the junction unmatched. The CDR3 has 16 amino acids. The DNA for the CDR3 is TGTGCCAGCAGTCCCGGGACAGGGATCAGCAATCAGCCCCAGCATTTT. It is translated as CASSPGTGISNQPQHF.

The table lists this clonotype with many counts. V usage is TRBV12-3 or TRBV12-4 and J usage is TRBJ1-1; a possible D gene is TRBD1 (5 bases). The CDR3 loop spans 14 amino acids. V lost 8 bases and J 4 bases, leaving 17 bases between the germline ends. This chain's CDR3 is CASHFDGGSTEAFF. CDR3 DNA sequence: TGTGCCAGCCACTTCGACGGGGGGTCCACTGAAGCTTTCTTT.

The V call is TRBV2, the J call TRBJ2-7, with TRBD2 matching 12 bases. V was clipped by 5 bases and J by 2 bases; unmatched bases: 4. CDR1 and CDR2 (germline): SNHLY, FYNNEI. The CDR3 runs to 15 residues. The CDR3 region has the DNA TGTGCCAGCAGTTGGACTAGCGGGGAGACCTACGAGCAGTACTTC. Translated, it gives CASSWTSGETYEQYF.

This clonotype was found many times. The chain employs TRBV7-8 and TRBJ1-5; 8 nucleotides match TRBD1. Germline assignment: CDR1 SGHVS and CDR2 FQNEAQ. The CDR3 is 18 residues long. The junction had 11 bases not matched to a gene; V was cut back by 3 bases and J by 1 base. Here the CDR3 reads CASSFSPTGEWSNQPQHF. The DNA for the CDR3 is TGTGCCAGCAGCTTTAGCCCGACAGGGGAATGGAGCAATCAGCCCCAGCATTTT.

A few counts support this clonotype. The rearrangement joins TRBV7-6 to TRBJ2-7, with D maybe TRBD2 (6 bases). V lost 5 bases and J 2 bases, leaving 19 bases between the germline ends. CDR1 and CDR2 (germline): SGHVS, FNYEAQ. CDR3 length: 16 residues. The CDR3 nucleotides are TGTGCCAGCAGCCCGTCTCGAGCGGGTGGGACCTACGAGCAGTACTTC. Translation: CASSPSRAGGTYEQYF.

Only a few counts were recorded for this clonotype. J is TRBJ2-7 and V is TRBV7-2, with D maybe TRBD2 (6 bases). Germline V gene lookup returns CDR1 SGHTA and CDR2 FQGNSA. This CDR3 is built from 14 residues. Trimming stripped 3 bases from V and 3 bases from J, with 12 bases between. DNA for the CDR3: TGTGCCAGCAGCTTCAACACCGGGAGCTACGAGCAGTACTTC. Amino acids: CASSFNTGSYEQYF.

The genes are TRBV10-3 and TRBJ2-7; no definite D call. This CDR3 region has 11 residues. Germline lookup yields CDR1 ENHRY and CDR2 SYGVKD. V shed 8 bases and J shed 1 base, with 6 bases lying between them. CDR3 in DNA: TGTGCCATCGGCAGTTCCTACGAGCAGTACTTC. Amino acid sequence: CAIGSSYEQYF.

The chain carries TRBV5-4 and TRBJ1-1, with D hard to call. CDR3 length: 13 residues. The germline CDR1 and CDR2 sequences are SGHNT and YYREEE (reference sequence). Trimming pared 6 bases from V and 6 bases from J, leaving 15 bases between. DNA of the CDR3: TGTGCCAGCAAACAAGAGGCGGGCTCTGAAGCTTTCTTT. Translated: CASKQEAGSEAFF.

The DNA of the CDR3 is TGTGCCAGCAGTATACGGCCCTCGAAAGGGGGCTACACCTTC. It codes for CASSIRPSKGGYTF. V gene TRBV28 combines with J gene TRBJ1-2; D is unclear. Between the trimmed V and J ends, which lost 5 bases and 8 bases, there was a span of 18 bases. The CDR3 loop spans 14 amino acids. Germline loops: CDR1 MDHEN, CDR2 SYDVKM.